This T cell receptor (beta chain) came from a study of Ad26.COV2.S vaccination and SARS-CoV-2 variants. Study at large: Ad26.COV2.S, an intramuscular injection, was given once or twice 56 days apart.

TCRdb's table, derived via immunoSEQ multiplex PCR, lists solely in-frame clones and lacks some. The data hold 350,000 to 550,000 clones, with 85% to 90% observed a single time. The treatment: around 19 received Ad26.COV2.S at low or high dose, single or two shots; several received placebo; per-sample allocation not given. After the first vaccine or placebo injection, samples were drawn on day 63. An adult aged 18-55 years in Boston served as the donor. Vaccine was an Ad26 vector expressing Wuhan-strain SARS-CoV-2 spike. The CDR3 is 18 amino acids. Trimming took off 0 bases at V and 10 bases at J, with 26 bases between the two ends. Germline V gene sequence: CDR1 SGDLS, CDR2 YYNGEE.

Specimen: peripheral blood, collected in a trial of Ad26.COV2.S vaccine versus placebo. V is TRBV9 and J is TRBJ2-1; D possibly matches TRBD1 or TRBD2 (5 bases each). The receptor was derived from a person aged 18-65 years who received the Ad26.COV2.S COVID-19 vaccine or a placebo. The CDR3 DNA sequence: TGTGCCAGCAGCGTAGAGGGGCTAGCTTATAGCTACGGACGGGAGCAGTTCTTC. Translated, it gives CASSVEGLAYSYGREQFF.